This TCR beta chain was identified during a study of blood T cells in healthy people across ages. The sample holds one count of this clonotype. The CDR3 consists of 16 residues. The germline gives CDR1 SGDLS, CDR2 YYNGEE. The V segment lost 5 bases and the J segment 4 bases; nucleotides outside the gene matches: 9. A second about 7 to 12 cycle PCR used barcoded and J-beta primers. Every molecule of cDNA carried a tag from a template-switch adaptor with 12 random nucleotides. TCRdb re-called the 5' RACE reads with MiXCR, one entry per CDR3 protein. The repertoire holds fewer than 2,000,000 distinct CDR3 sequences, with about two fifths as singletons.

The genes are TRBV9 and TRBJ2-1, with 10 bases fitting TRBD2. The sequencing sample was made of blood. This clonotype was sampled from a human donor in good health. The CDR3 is CASRPTSGALYNEQFF. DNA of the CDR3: TGTGCCAGCAGACCTACTAGCGGGGCATTATACAATGAGCAGTTCTTC.